Sequencing of this T cell receptor beta chain was carried out in a study of CD4 T cells in relation to SARS-CoV-2 and coronaviruses. TCRdb keeps only in-frame clones here, not all; method: immunoSEQ multiplex PCR. The sample lists about 54,000 clones, around 92% occurring once. Germline values: CDR1 MNHEY, CDR2 SVGAGI. V was pared by 2 bases and J by 0 bases, with 8 bases between. The length of the CDR3 is 14 residues. This clone is a singleton in its sample. Specimen: naive CD4+ T cells from PBMCs. Specified subset: naive CD4+ T cells isolated by negative enrichment. This clonotype was sampled from an adult with COVID-19. This chain links TRBV6-5 with TRBJ2-7; D is undetermined. The CDR3 spells CASSYGVSSYEQYF. Here the CDR3 DNA reads TGTGCCAGCAGTTACGGGGTATCCTCCTACGAGCAGTACTTC.